These 5 T cell receptor beta chains originate from one sample sequenced in a study of T cell changes during pregnancy in multiple sclerosis. Clones were sequenced by immunoSEQ multiplex PCR, and TCRdb holds only the in-frame ones, with some missing. The sample yields about 42,000 clones, roughly 80% seen once. This specimen consisted of CD4+ T cells from peripheral blood mononuclear cells, obtained before pregnancy. These receptor sequences come from a female donor with multiple sclerosis, enrolled in a pregnancy study.

The V gene is TRBV18, the J gene TRBJ2-4; D gene uncertain. Trimming pared 3 bases from V and 7 bases from J, leaving 10 bases between. The CDR3 is made up of 13 amino acids. Germline CDR1 reads KGHSH; CDR2 reads LQKENI. DNA of the CDR3: TGTGCCAGCTCACCCAGAGGAGTCAACATTCAGTACTTC. Amino acids: CASSPRGVNIQYF.

This chain links TRBV11-2 with TRBJ2-7; TRBD2 matches 10 bases. Germline lookup yields CDR1 SGHAT and CDR2 FQNNGV. This CDR3 spans 14 amino acids. With V trimmed by 5 bases and J by 6 bases, 7 bases remained unmatched. Here the CDR3 DNA reads TGTGCCAGCAGCCCGGGACTAGCGAATGGCGAGCAGTACTTC. It encodes CASSPGLANGEQYF.

This clone came up once. V gene TRBV10-2 combines with J gene TRBJ2-3; D call uncertain. Looked up from germline, CDR1 is WSHSY and CDR2 is SAAADI. The CDR3 totals 11 residues. V was shortened by 8 bases and J by 4 bases, with 7 bases between the two germline ends. The CDR3 DNA sequence: TGCGCCAGCCTATATGCAGATACGCAGTATTTT. This translates into CASLYADTQYF.

This chain uses TRBV11-2 with TRBJ2-3; 9 bases are a match to TRBD1. Losses at the gene ends were 5 bases for V and 0 bases for J; bases not matched to a gene: 6. This CDR3 has 16 amino acids. In germline, CDR1 is SGHAT, CDR2 FQNNGV. Written as DNA, the CDR3 is TGTGCCAGCAGCGGCCGGACAGGGGCTAGCACAGATACGCAGTATTTT. It codes for CASSGRTGASTDTQYF.

The chain has TRBV27 and TRBJ1-4; no firm D call. V was clipped by 0 bases and J by 8 bases, with 7 bases between them. Germline assignment: CDR1 MNHEY and CDR2 SMNVEV (reference sequence). The CDR3 spans 13 residues. The CDR3 loop is CASSLSFAEKLFF. In DNA form, the CDR3 reads TGTGCCAGCAGTTTATCGTTCGCGGAAAAACTGTTTTTT.